This T cell receptor beta chain was documented in a study of cytomegalovirus exposure and HLA in healthy donors. The CDR3 has 14 residues. Germline V lookup: CDR1 SQVTM, CDR2 ANQGSEA. Trimming stripped 7 bases from V and 4 bases from J, with 19 bases between. Use of 60 Vbeta and 13 Jbeta primers characterized the PCR. Per the authors' pipeline: There were about 80 million unique TCR beta chains by a later count, and around 10 million of them were shared. Repertoires were generated with immunoSEQ multiplex PCR, while TCRdb's copy carries only in-frame clones and drops some. For V, J and clone size, that table is used; D and trimming come from the DNA. The sample consists of about 90,000 clones, over 60% of them appearing once.

The sequence was collected from a middle-aged woman in good health and CMV-seropositive. The chain employs TRBV29-1 and TRBJ1-1; D is undetermined. What was sequenced was PBMCs. CDR3 in amino acids: CSALPFSEATEAFF. DNA for the CDR3: TGCAGCGCTCTGCCATTTAGCGAAGCCACTGAAGCTTTCTTT.